This T cell receptor beta chain came from a study of cytomegalovirus exposure and HLA in healthy donors. A few counts support this clone. CDR1 and CDR2 (germline): LGHNA, YNFKEQ. This CDR3 comprises 15 residues. PCR employed 60 Vbeta and 13 Jbeta primers. Assay used: immunoSEQ multiplex PCR; TCRdb lists only in-frame clones, some missing. Here the sample spans roughly 180,000 clones, about three quarters being singletons. This chain connects TRBV4-2 to TRBJ2-5; weak D call: TRBD1 (6 bases). The end of the DNA fits TRBJ2-7 better, so the J call may be wrong. Sequenced input: PBMCs. The TCR was taken from a female donor in good health and CMV-seronegative. CDR3 nucleotides: TGTGCCAGCAGCCCCCCGGGACAAGGGATATACGAGCAGTACTTC. This encodes CASSPPGQGIYEQYF.